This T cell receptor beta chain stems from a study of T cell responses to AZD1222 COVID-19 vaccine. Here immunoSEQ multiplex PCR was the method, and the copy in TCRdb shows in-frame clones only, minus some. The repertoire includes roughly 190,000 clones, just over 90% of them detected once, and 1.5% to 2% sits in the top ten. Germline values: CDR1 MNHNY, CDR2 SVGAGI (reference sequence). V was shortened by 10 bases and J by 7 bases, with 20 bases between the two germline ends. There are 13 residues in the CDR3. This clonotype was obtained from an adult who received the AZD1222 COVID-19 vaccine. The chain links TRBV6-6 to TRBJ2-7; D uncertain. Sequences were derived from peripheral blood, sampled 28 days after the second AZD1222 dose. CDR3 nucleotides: TGTGCCACCCAGCCAGTGAGGAGTGTAGAGCAGTACTTC. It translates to CATQPVRSVEQYF.